The rows below give T cell receptor beta chains drawn from one sample of a study of T cell responses to AZD1222 COVID-19 vaccine. The assay was immunoSEQ multiplex PCR, and TCRdb's table has in-frame clones only and misses some. The data hold about 120,000 clones, with 75% to 95% observed a single time. The sequencing used peripheral blood, collected on day 0 of AZD1222 vaccination. Receptors originate from an adult in good health. The CDR3 runs from the conserved cysteine through the conserved F or W. A D gene is named only where the DNA matches it firmly. Clone size is given for some rows only: seen once, a few or many times, or a class if the clone is expanded.

size	V	J	D	CDR3	DNA
.	TRBV28	TRBJ1-2	TRBD1	CASSQPTGFSYGYTF	TGTGCCAGCAGTCAACCGACAGGGTTCAGCTATGGCTACACCTTC
.	TRBV5-1	TRBJ1-2	.	CASSLGAGGYTF	TGCGCCAGCAGCTTGGGGGCCGGTGGCTACACCTTC
.	TRBV20-1	TRBJ2-7	.	CSAQQDYEQYF	TGCAGTGCCCAACAGGACTACGAGCAGTACTTC
.	TRBV9	TRBJ1-2	TRBD1	CASSGTGTPNYGYTF	TGTGCCAGCAGCGGGACAGGGACCCCTAACTATGGCTACACCTTC
.	TRBV4-1	TRBJ1-1	TRBD1	CASSQERGRGLGTEAFF	TGCGCCAGCAGCCAAGAACGGGGCAGGGGGCTGGGTACTGAAGCTTTCTTT
.	TRBV18	TRBJ1-1	.	CASSPGRPEEAFF	TGTGCCAGCTCACCAGGGCGGCCGGAGGAAGCTTTCTTT
.	TRBV5-6	TRBJ1-2	.	CASSSRVGGDYGYTF	TGTGCCAGCAGCTCGAGGGTGGGCGGTGACTATGGCTACACCTTC
.	TRBV28	TRBJ1-2	TRBD1	CASSPRRTGNSINYGYTF	TGTGCCAGCAGTCCTCGTAGGACAGGGAACTCTATTAACTATGGCTACACCTTC
.	TRBV7-2	TRBJ2-3	.	CASSLQGDTQYF	TGTGCCAGCAGCTTACAGGGGGATACGCAGTATTTT
.	TRBV18	TRBJ1-2	.	CASSPPEGPFTYYGYTF	TGTGCCAGCTCACCACCGGAGGGGCCGTTCACATACTATGGCTACACCTTC
.	TRBV7-3	TRBJ1-5	.	CASSLTGTLNQPQHF	TGTGCCAGCAGCTTAACAGGGACACTCAATCAGCCCCAGCATTTT
.	TRBV19	TRBJ2-7	.	CASSRDRNSYEQYF	TGTGCCAGCTCTAGGGACCGTAACTCCTACGAGCAGTACTTC
.	TRBV6-1	TRBJ1-1	.	CASSDYGSAEAFF	TGTGCCAGCAGTGATTATGGGTCCGCTGAAGCTTTCTTT
.	TRBV5-1	TRBJ1-2	TRBD1	CASSLGQGSGRPYGYTF	TGCGCCAGCAGCTTGGGACAGGGAAGTGGGCGGCCCTATGGCTACACCTTC
.	TRBV5-1	TRBJ1-1	TRBD1	CASSYGQGSTEAFF	TGCGCCAGCAGCTACGGACAGGGGAGCACTGAAGCTTTCTTT
.	TRBV5-6	TRBJ1-4	TRBD1	CASSKGQGEKLFF	TGTGCCAGCAGCAAAGGACAGGGCGAAAAACTGTTTTTT
once	TRBV15	TRBJ2-7	.	CATSRDGGRRTFAYEQYF	TGTGCCACCAGCAGAGATGGGGGTAGGAGAACCTTCGCCTACGAGCAGTACTTC
.	TRBV5-8	TRBJ2-7	TRBD2	CASSLGLSAGGDYEQYF	TGTGCCAGCAGCTTGGGGCTTTCCGCGGGAGGGGACTACGAGCAGTACTTC
few	TRBV7-9	TRBJ2-7	.	CASSSLDEQYF	TGTGCCAGCAGCTCCCTGGACGAGCAGTACTTC
once	TRBV11-1	TRBJ2-7	TRBD2	CASSSSAGGQYEQYF	TGTGCCAGCAGCTCGAGTGCGGGGGGCCAGTACGAGCAGTACTTC
.	TRBV28	TRBJ2-7	.	CASSLTFFSVEQYF	TGTGCCAGCAGTTTAACGTTCTTTAGCGTCGAGCAGTACTTC
once	TRBV4-2	TRBJ2-1	.	CASSHASASSIYNEQFF	TGTGCCAGCAGCCACGCCTCCGCTAGCAGTATCTACAATGAGCAGTTCTTC
.	TRBV5-8	TRBJ2-7	TRBD1	CASSLGQGINEQYF	TGTGCCAGCAGCCTGGGACAGGGGATCAACGAGCAGTACTTC
.	TRBV6-5	TRBJ1-4	.	CASSYKEPLNEKLFF	TGTGCCAGCAGTTACAAGGAGCCACTTAATGAAAAACTGTTTTTT
.	TRBV5-1	TRBJ1-4	.	CASSLDIQGALVF	TGCGCCAGCAGCTTGGACATACAGGGCGCATTGGTTTTT
.	TRBV9	TRBJ2-7	.	CASSVEQGYEQYF	TGTGCCAGCAGCGTAGAACAGGGCTACGAGCAGTACTTC
.	TRBV5-1	TRBJ2-1	.	CASSLAGYEQFF	TGCGCCAGCAGCTTGGCAGGTTACGAGCAGTTCTTC
.	TRBV6-5	TRBJ2-1	.	CASTNPWGEQFF	TGTGCCAGCACTAATCCCTGGGGTGAGCAGTTCTTC
once	TRBV5-1	TRBJ1-3	TRBD1	CASRIGTGAGNTIYF	TGCGCCAGCAGGATCGGGACAGGGGCTGGAAACACCATATATTTT
.	TRBV3-1/TRBV3-2	TRBJ1-1	.	CASSQANRVRDTEAFF	TGTGCCAGCAGCCAAGCTAACAGGGTCCGGGACACTGAAGCTTTCTTT
.	TRBV30	TRBJ2-5	TRBD1	CAWSPRTGVLETQYF	TGTGCCTGGAGTCCCCGGACAGGGGTCCTGGAGACCCAGTACTTC
.	TRBV19	TRBJ1-6	.	CASRALGSPLHF	TGTGCCAGTAGAGCCCTTGGGTCACCCCTCCACTTT
.	TRBV27	TRBJ2-7	TRBD2	CASSLRTVFVAGTYEQYF	TGTGCCAGCAGTTTAAGAACAGTTTTCGTAGCGGGGACCTACGAGCAGTACTTC
.	TRBV9	TRBJ2-1	TRBD2	CASSVGGDAGAVYNEQFF	TGTGCCAGCAGCGTCGGTGGGGATGCGGGAGCCGTTTACAATGAGCAGTTCTTC
.	TRBV3-1/TRBV3-2	TRBJ2-2	.	CASSQDLSEELFF	TGTGCCAGCAGCCAAGACTTGTCGGAGGAGCTGTTTTTT
once	TRBV19	TRBJ2-1	.	CASSIQGLLYDSYNEQFF	TGTGCCAGTAGTATACAGGGCTTGCTTTACGACTCCTACAATGAGCAGTTCTTC
.	TRBV29-1	TRBJ2-2	.	CSVGGLNTGELFF	TGCAGCGTGGGGGGGCTGAACACCGGGGAGCTGTTTTTT
.	TRBV7-2	TRBJ1-6	.	CASSLVRESSPLHF	TGTGCCAGCAGCTTAGTCAGGGAATCTTCACCCCTCCACTTT
.	TRBV6-5	TRBJ1-2	.	CASSYSPSGLYGYTF	TGTGCCAGCAGTTACTCACCCTCCGGACTCTATGGCTACACCTTC
.	TRBV7-9	TRBJ2-5	.	CASSSRGTAIETQYF	TGTGCCAGCAGCTCCAGAGGGACTGCCATAGAGACCCAGTACTTC
.	TRBV7-3	TRBJ2-1	.	CASSLRGMQFNEQFF	TGTGCCAGCAGCCTAAGGGGCATGCAATTCAATGAGCAGTTCTTC